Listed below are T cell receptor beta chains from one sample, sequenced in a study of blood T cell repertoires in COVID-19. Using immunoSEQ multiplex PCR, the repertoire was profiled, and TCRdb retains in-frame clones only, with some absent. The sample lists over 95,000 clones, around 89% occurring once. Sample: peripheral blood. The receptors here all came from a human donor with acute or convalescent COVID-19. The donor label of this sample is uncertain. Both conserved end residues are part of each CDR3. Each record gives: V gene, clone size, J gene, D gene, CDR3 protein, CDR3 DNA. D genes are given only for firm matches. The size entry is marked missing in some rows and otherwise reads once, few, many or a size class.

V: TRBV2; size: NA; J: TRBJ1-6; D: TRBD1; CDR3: CASGPGQMNSPLHF; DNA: TGTGCCAGCGGACCGGGACAGATGAATTCACCCCTCCACTTT
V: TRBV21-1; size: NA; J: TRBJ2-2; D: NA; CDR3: CATGGQVNTGELFF; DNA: TGTGCCACTGGAGGACAGGTGAACACCGGGGAGCTGTTTTTT
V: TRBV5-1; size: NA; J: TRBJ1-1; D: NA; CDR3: CASRSADGGTAFF; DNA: TGCGCCAGCAGGTCTGCGGATGGAGGAACGGCTTTCTTT
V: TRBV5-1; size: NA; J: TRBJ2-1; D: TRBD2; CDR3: CASSLVLAGYNEQFF; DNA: TGCGCCAGCAGCTTGGTACTAGCGGGATACAATGAGCAGTTCTTC
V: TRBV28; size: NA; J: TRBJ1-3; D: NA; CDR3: CASSLGGHSGNTIYF; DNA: TGTGCCAGCAGTTTAGGGGGACACTCTGGAAACACCATATATTTT
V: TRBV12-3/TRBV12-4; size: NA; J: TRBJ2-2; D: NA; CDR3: CASSLAGTGELFF; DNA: TGTGCCAGCAGTTTGGCAGGGACCGGGGAGCTGTTTTTT
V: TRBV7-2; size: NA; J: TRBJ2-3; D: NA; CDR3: CASSWGHLRTQYF; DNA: TGTGCCAGCAGCTGGGGACATCTTCGCACGCAGTATTTT
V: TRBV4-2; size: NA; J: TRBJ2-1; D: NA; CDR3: CASSKAEMGGASRNEQFF; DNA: TGTGCCAGCAGCAAAGCGGAGATGGGCGGGGCTTCGAGGAATGAGCAGTTCTTC
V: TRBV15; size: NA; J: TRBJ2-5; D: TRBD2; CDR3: CATSRVGGRETQYF; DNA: TGTGCCACCAGCAGAGTCGGCGGGAGAGAGACCCAGTACTTC
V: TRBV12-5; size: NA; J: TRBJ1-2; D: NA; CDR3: CASGLETRSYTF; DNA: TGTGCTAGTGGTTTGGAGACAAGGAGCTACACCTTC
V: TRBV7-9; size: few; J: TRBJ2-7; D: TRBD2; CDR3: CASSYGGLAGDEQYF; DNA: TGTGCCAGCTCATACGGGGGACTAGCGGGAGACGAGCAGTACTTC
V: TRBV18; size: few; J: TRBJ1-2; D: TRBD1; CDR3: CASSPRQGPPYGYTF; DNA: TGTGCCAGCTCACCCAGACAGGGGCCCCCCTATGGCTACACCTTC
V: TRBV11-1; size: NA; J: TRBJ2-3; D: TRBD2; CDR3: CASSFLWGSGRSTQYF; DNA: TGTGCCAGCAGCTTTTTGTGGGGAAGCGGGAGGAGCACGCAGTATTTT
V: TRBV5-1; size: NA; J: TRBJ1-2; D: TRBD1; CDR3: CASSFSGTADYGYTF; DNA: TGCGCCAGCAGCTTCTCCGGGACAGCCGACTATGGCTACACCTTC
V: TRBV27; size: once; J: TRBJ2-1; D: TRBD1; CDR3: CASSRTGGGYNEQFF; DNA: TGTGCCAGCAGTAGAACAGGGGGAGGATACAATGAGCAGTTCTTC
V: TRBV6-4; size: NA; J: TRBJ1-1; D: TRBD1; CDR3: CASRLTGDTEAFF; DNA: TGTGCCAGCAGATTGACAGGGGACACTGAAGCTTTCTTT
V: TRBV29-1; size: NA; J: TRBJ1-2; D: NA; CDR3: CSVWQAGSDGYTF; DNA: TGCAGCGTTTGGCAAGCCGGGTCTGATGGCTACACCTTC
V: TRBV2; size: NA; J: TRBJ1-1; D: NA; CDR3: CASIPGHLNTEAFF; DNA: TGTGCCAGCATACCGGGACACCTGAACACTGAAGCTTTCTTT
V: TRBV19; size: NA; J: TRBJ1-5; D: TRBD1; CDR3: CASSRQGAAQPQHF; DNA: TGTGCCAGTAGTAGACAGGGGGCGGCTCAGCCCCAGCATTTT
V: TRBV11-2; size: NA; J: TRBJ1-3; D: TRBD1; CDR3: CASSLTTGGGRGNTIYF; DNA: TGTGCCAGCAGCTTGACGACAGGGGGGGGACGAGGAAACACCATATATTTT
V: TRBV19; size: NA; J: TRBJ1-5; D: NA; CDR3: CASSDRNQPQHF; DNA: TGTGCCAGTAGTGATAGAAATCAGCCCCAGCATTTT
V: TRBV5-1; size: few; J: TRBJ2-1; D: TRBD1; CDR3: CASRWDRDNEQFF; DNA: TGCGCCAGCAGGTGGGACAGGGACAATGAGCAGTTCTTC
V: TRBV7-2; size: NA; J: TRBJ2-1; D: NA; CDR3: CASSSSGLAEQFF; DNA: TGTGCCAGCAGCTCCTCAGGGTTGGCTGAGCAGTTCTTC
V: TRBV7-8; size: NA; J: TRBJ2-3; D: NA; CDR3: CASVRGQSTDTQYF; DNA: TGTGCCAGCGTCAGGGGTCAGAGCACAGATACGCAGTATTTT
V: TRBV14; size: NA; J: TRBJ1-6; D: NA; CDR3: CASSPEFPAPLHF; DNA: TGTGCCAGCAGCCCGGAGTTCCCGGCACCCCTCCACTTT
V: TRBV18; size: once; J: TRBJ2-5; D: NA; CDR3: CASSPPGSYQETQYF; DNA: TGTGCCAGCTCACCCCCGGGTTCGTACCAAGAGACCCAGTACTTC
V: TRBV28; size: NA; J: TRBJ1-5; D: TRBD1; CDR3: CASSPSGTGLQPQHF; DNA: TGTGCCAGCAGCCCATCCGGGACAGGGCTTCAGCCCCAGCATTTT
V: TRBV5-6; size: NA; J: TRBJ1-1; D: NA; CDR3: CASSFSVTEAFF; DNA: TGTGCCAGCAGCTTTTCAGTAACTGAAGCTTTCTTT
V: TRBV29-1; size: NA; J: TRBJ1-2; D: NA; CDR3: CSVETDAYGYTF; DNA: TGCAGCGTGGAGACAGACGCGTATGGCTACACCTTC
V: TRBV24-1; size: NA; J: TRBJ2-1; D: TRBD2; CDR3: CATSDSSLAEGYNEQFF; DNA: TGTGCCACCAGTGATTCATCACTAGCGGAGGGCTACAATGAGCAGTTCTTC
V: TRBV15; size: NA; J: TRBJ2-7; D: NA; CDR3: CATQQGDDSYEQYF; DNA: TGTGCCACCCAACAGGGTGATGACTCCTACGAGCAGTACTTC
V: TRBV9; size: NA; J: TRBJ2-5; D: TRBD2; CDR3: CASSSTISGTQETQYF; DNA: TGTGCCAGCAGCTCTACAATTAGCGGGACCCAAGAGACCCAGTACTTC
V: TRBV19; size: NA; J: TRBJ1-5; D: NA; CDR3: CASSIVAATNQPQHF; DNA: TGTGCCAGTAGTATAGTTGCGGCCACGAATCAGCCCCAGCATTTT
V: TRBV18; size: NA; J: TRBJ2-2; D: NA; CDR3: CASSPQGRYTGELFF; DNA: TGTGCCAGCTCACCTCAGGGGCGTTATACCGGGGAGCTGTTTTTT
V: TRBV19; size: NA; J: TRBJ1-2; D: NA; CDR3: CATNWAGSPSNYGYTF; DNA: TGTGCCACCAACTGGGCCGGCAGCCCTTCTAACTATGGCTACACCTTC
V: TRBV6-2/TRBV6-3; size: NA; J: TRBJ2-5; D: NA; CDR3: CASSPSSRWETQYF; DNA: TGTGCCAGCAGCCCATCTAGTAGGTGGGAGACCCAGTACTTC
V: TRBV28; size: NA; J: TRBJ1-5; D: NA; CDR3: CASSTGGGLQPQHF; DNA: TGTGCCAGCAGTACCGGGGGGGGGCTTCAGCCCCAGCATTTT
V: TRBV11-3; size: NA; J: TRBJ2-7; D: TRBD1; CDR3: CASSLGGRGNEQYF; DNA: TGTGCCAGCAGCTTAGGTGGCAGGGGGAACGAGCAGTACTTC
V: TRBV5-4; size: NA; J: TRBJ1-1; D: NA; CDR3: CASSLAGTPDTEAFF; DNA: TGTGCCAGCAGCTTGGCCGGGACACCCGACACTGAAGCTTTCTTT
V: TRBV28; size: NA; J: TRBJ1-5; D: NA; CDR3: CASSFVDRTHGPQHF; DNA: TGTGCCAGCAGTTTTGTGGACAGAACCCACGGGCCCCAGCATTTT
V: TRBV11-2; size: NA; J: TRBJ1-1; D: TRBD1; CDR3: CASSVGQANTEAFF; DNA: TGTGCCAGCAGCGTCGGACAGGCGAACACTGAAGCTTTCTTT
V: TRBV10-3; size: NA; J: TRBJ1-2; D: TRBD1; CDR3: CAISEGQGYGYTF; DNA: TGTGCCATCAGTGAGGGACAGGGTTATGGCTACACCTTC
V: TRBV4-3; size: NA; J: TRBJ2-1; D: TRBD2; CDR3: CASSQVQGGFNEQFF; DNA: TGCGCCAGCAGCCAAGTGCAGGGAGGGTTCAATGAGCAGTTCTTC
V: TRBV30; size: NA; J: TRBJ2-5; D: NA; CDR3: CAWRRGQQETQYF; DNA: TGTGCCTGGAGGCGAGGACAACAAGAGACCCAGTACTTC
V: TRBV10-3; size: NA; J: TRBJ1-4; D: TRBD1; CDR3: CAISGDRGNEKLFF; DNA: TGTGCCATCAGTGGGGACAGGGGAAATGAAAAACTGTTTTTT
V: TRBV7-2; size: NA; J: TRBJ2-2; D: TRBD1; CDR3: CASSPTGSAGELFF; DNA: TGTGCCAGCAGCCCGACAGGGTCGGCCGGGGAGCTGTTTTTT
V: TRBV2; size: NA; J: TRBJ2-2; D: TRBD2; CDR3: CASSEAARGGNTGELFF; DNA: TGTGCCAGCAGTGAAGCTGCGCGGGGGGGGAACACCGGGGAGCTGTTTTTT
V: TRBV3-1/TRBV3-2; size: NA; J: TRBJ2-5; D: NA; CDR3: CASSPGGAGQETQYF; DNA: TGTGCCAGCAGCCCTGGCGGGGCGGGCCAAGAGACCCAGTACTTC
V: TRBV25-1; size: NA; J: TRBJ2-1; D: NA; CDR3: CASSEFGGGGFYNEQFF; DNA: TGTGCCAGCAGTGAATTCGGAGGAGGGGGCTTCTACAATGAGCAGTTCTTC
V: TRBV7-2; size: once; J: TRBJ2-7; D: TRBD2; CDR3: CASSLELAEYAQYF; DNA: TGTGCCAGCAGCTTAGAACTAGCGGAGTACGCGCAGTACTTC
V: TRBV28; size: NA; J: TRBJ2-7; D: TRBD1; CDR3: CASSFSWDRGFYEQYF; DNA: TGTGCCAGCAGTTTCTCTTGGGACAGGGGGTTTTACGAGCAGTACTTC
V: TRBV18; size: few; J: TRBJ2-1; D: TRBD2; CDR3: CASSPPTGGGNEQFF; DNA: TGTGCCAGCTCACCACCGACGGGCGGGGGGAATGAGCAGTTCTTC
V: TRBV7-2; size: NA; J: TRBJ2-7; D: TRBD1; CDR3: CASRDRGGYEQYF; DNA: TGTGCCAGCAGGGACAGGGGTGGCTACGAGCAGTACTTC
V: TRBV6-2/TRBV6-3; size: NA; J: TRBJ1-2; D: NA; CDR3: CASSQIPSGGYTF; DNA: TGTGCCAGCAGCCAGATCCCGTCCGGGGGCTACACCTTC